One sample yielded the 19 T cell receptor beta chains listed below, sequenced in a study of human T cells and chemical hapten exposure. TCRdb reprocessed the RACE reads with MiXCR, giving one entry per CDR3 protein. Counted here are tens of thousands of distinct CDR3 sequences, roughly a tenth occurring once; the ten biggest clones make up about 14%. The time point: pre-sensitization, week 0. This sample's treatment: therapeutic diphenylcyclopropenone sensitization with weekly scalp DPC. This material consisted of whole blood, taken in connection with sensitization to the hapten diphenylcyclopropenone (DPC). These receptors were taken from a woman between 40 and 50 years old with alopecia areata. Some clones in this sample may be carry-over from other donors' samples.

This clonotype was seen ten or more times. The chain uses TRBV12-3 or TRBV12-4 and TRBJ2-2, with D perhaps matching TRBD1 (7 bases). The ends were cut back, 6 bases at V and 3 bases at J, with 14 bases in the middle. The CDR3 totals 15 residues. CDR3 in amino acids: CASRAGQQYTGELFF. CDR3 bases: TGTGCCAGCAGGGCGGGACAGCAGTACACCGGGGAGCTGTTTTTT.

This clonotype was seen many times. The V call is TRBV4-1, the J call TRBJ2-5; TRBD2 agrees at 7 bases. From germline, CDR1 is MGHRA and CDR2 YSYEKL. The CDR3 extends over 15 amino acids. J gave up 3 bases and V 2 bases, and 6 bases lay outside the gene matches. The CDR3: CASSQTPGGEETQYF. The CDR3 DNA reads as TGCGCCAGCAGCCAAACCCCGGGGGGTGAAGAGACCCAGTACTTC.

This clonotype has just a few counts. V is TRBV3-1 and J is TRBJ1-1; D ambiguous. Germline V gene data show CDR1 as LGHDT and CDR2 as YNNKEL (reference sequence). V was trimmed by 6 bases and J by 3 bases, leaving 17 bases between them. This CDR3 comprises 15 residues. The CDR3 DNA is TGTGCCAGCAGGCCAAGTCGGTTCAGGTACACTGAAGCTTTCTTT. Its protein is CASRPSRFRYTEAFF.

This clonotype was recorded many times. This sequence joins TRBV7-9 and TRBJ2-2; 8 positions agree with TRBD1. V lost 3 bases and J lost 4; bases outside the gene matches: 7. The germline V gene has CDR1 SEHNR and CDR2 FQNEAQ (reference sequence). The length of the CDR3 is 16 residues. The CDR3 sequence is CASSFLRGHSTGELFF. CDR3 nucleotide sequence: TGTGCCAGCAGCTTCCTCAGGGGGCATAGCACCGGGGAGCTGTTTTTT.

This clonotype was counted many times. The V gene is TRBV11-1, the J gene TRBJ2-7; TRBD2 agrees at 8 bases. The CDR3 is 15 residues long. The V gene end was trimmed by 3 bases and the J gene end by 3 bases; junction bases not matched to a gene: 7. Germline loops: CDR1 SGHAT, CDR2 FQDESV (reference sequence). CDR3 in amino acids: CASSFGGAQIYEQYF. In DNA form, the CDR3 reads TGTGCCAGCAGCTTCGGGGGGGCCCAAATCTACGAGCAGTACTTC.

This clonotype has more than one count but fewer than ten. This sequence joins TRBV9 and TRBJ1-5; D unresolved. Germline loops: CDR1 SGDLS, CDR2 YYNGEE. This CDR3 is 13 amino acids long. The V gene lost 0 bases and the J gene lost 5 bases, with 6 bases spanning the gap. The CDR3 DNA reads TGTGCCAGCAGCGTAGGCTCAGATCAGCCCCAGCATTTT. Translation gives CASSVGSDQPQHF.

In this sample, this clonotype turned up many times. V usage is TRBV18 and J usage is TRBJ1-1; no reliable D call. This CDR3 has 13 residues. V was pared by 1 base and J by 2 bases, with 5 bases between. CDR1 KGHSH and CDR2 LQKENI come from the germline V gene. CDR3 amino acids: CASSPQGNTEAFF. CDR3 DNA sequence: TGTGCCAGCTCACCACAGGGTAACACTGAAGCTTTCTTT.

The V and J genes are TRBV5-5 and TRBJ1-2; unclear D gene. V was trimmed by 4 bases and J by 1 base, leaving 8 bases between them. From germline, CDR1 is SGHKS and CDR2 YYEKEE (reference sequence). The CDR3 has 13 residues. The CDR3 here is CASSPDGNYGYTF. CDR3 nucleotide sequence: TGTGCCAGCAGCCCGGACGGTAACTATGGCTACACCTTC.

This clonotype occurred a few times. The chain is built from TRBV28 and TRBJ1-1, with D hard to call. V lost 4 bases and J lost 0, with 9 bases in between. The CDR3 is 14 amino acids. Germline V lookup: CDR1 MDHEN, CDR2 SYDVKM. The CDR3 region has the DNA TGTGCCAGCAGTTCTACGGGGATGAACACTGAAGCTTTCTTT. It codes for CASSSTGMNTEAFF.

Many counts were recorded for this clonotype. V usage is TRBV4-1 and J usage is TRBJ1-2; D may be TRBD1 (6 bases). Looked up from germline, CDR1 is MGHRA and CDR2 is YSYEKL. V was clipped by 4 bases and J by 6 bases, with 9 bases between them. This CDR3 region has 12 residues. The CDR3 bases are TGCGCCAGCAGCCGAGGACAGAATGGCTACACCTTC. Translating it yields CASSRGQNGYTF.

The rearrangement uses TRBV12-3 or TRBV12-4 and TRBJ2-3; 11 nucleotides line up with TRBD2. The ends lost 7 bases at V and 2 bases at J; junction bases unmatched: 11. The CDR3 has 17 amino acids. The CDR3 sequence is CASTRVRTSGPTDTQYF. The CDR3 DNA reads TGTGCCAGCACCCGGGTGAGGACTAGCGGGCCCACAGATACGCAGTATTTT.

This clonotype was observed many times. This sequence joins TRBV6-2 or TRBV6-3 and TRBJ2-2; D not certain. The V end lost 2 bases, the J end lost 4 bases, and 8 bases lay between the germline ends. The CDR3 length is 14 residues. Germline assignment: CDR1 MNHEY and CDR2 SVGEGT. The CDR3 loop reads CASSYRWATGELFF. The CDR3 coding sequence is TGTGCCAGCAGTTACCGATGGGCCACCGGGGAGCTGTTTTTT.

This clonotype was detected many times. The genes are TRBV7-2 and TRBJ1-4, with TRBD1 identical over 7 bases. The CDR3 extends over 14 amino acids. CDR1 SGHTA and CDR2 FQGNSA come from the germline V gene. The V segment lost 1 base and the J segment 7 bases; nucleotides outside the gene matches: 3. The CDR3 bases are TGTGCCAGCAGCTTAGGGACAGGTGGTGAAAAACTGTTTTTT. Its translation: CASSLGTGGEKLFF.

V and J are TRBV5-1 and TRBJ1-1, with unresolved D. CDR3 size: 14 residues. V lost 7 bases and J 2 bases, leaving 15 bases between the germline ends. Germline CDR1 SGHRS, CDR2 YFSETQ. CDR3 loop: CASANAGVNTEAFF. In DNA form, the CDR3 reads TGCGCCAGCGCAAATGCTGGGGTAAACACTGAAGCTTTCTTT.

The CDR3 bases are TGTGCCAGCAGCCCGGGGGACGCCTACGAGCAGTACTTC. It is translated as CASSPGDAYEQYF. This chain uses TRBV9 with TRBJ2-7, with a weak D call TRBD2 (6 bases). CDR1 and CDR2 (germline): SGDLS, YYNGEE. The germline V and J ends were trimmed by 4 bases and 2 bases, with 10 bases remaining between them. CDR3 size: 13 residues.

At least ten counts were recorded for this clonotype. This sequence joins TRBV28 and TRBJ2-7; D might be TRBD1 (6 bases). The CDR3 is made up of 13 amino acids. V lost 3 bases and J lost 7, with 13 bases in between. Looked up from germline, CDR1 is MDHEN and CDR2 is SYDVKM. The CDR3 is CASSLWVGGEQYF. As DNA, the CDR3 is TGTGCCAGCAGTTTGTGGGTAGGGGGAGAGCAGTACTTC. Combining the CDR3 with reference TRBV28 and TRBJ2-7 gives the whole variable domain DVKVTQSSRYLVKRTGEKVFLECVQDMDHENMFWYRQDPGLGLRLIYFSYDVKMKEKGDIPEGYSVSREKKERFSLILESASTNQTSMYLCASSLWVGGEQYFGPGTRLTVT.

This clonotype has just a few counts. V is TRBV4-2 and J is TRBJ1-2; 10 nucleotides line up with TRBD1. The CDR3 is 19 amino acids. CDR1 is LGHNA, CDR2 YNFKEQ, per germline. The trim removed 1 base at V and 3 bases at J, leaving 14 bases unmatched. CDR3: CASSQVKGGGQGFDYGYTF. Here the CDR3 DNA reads TGTGCCAGCAGCCAAGTCAAGGGAGGGGGACAGGGGTTCGACTATGGCTACACCTTC.

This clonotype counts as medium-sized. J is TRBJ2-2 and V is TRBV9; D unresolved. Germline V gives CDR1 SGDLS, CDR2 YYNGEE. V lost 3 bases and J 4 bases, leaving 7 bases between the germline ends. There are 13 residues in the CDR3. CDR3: CASSASITGELFF. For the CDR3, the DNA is TGTGCCAGCAGCGCTAGTATCACCGGGGAGCTGTTTTTT.

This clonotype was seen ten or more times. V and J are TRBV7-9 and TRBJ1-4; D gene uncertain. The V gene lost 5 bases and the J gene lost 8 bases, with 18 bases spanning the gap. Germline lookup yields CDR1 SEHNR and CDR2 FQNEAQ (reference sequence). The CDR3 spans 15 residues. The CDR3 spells CASSDSVTLREKLFF. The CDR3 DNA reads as TGTGCCAGCAGCGATTCAGTTACTCTACGGGAAAAACTGTTTTTT.